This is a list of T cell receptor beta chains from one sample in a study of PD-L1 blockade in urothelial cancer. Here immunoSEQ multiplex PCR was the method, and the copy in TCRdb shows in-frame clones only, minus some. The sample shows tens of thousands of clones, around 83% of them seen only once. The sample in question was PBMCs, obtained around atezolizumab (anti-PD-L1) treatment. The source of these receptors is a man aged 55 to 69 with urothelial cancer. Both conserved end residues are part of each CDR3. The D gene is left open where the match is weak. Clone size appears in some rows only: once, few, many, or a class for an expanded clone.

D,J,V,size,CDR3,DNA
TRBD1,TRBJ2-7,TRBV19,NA,CASSMAGQGIYEQYF,TGTGCCAGTAGTATGGCGGGACAGGGTATATACGAGCAGTACTTC
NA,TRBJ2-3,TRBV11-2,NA,CASSFGGTQYF,TGTGCCAGCAGCTTTGGAGGTACGCAGTATTTT
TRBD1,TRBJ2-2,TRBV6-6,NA,CASLRQGANTGELFF,TGTGCCAGCTTGAGGCAGGGGGCAAACACCGGGGAGCTGTTTTTT
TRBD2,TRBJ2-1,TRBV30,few,CAWSPNLAGEQFF,TGTGCCTGGAGTCCAAACCTAGCGGGAGAGCAGTTCTTC
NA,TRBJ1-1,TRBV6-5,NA,CASSLTGLMNTEAFF,TGTGCCAGCAGTTTAACGGGACTCATGAACACTGAAGCTTTCTTT
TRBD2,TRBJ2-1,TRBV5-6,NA,CASSFEGTSLDEQFF,TGTGCCAGCAGCTTCGAAGGGACTAGTTTAGATGAGCAGTTCTTC
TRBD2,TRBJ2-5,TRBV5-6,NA,CASSLVTSGSTQETQYF,TGTGCCAGCAGCTTGGTCACTAGCGGGAGCACACAAGAGACCCAGTACTTC
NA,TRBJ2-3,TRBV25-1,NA,CASSESQADTQYF,TGTGCCAGCAGTGAATCTCAGGCGGATACGCAGTATTTT
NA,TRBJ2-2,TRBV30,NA,CASDGSLTGELFF,TGTGCCTCGGACGGGAGTCTCACCGGGGAGCTGTTTTTT
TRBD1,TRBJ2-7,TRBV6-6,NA,CASSSGGYEQYF,TGTGCCAGCAGCTCAGGGGGCTACGAGCAGTACTTC
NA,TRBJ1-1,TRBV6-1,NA,CASSGVVTEAFF,TGTGCCAGCAGTGGAGTAGTTACTGAAGCTTTCTTT
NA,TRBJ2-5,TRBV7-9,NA,CASSPVGGSQETQYF,TGTGCCAGCAGCCCTGTGGGGGGATCCCAAGAGACCCAGTACTTC
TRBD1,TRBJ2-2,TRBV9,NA,CASSPRTGMNTGELLF,TGTGCCAGCAGCCCCCGGACAGGGATGAACACCGGGGAGCTGCTTTTT
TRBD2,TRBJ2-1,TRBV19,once,CASTAARTSGVNEQFF,TGTGCCAGTACCGCCGCCCGGACTAGCGGGGTCAATGAGCAGTTCTTC
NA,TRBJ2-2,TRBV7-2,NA,CASSLRGESGELFF,TGTGCCAGCAGCTTACGTGGGGAGAGCGGGGAGCTGTTTTTT
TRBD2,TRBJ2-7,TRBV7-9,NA,CASSPTTSGTSYEQYF,TGTGCCAGCAGCCCAACTACTAGCGGAACCTCCTACGAGCAGTACTTC
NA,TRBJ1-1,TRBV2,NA,CASTTGGASTEAFF,TGTGCCAGCACGACGGGGGGCGCTTCGACTGAAGCTTTCTTT
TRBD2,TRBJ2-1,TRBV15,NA,CATSRDGISGGAVNEQFF,TGTGCCACCAGCAGAGATGGGATTAGCGGGGGGGCCGTCAATGAGCAGTTCTTC
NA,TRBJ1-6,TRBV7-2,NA,CASRRGLSYNSPLHF,TGTGCCAGCAGGAGGGGACTCTCCTATAATTCACCCCTCCACTTT
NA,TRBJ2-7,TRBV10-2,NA,CASSESGPYEQYF,TGCGCCAGCAGTGAAAGCGGCCCCTACGAGCAGTACTTC
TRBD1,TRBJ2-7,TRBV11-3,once,CASSFGTGYEQYF,TGTGCCAGCAGCTTTGGGACAGGGTACGAGCAGTACTTC
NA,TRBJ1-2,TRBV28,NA,CASGGPQNYGYTF,TGTGCGTCAGGAGGGCCACAAAACTATGGCTACACCTTC
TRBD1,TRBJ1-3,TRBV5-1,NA,CASSLGQGVYTIYF,TGCGCCAGCAGCCTGGGACAGGGGGTATACACCATATATTTT
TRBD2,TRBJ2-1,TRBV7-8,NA,CASSITSGFTYNEQFF,TGTGCCAGCAGCATTACTAGCGGGTTTACCTACAATGAGCAGTTCTTC
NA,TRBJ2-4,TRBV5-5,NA,CASSLTSDREQYF,TGTGCCAGCAGCCTGACCTCGGACCGGGAACAGTACTTC
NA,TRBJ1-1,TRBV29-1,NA,CSVGQTENTEAFF,TGCAGCGTAGGACAGACAGAGAACACTGAAGCTTTCTTT
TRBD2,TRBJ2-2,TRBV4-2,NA,CASSQDLVTSGNTGELFF,TGTGCCAGCAGCCAAGATTTAGTGACTAGCGGGAACACCGGGGAGCTGTTTTTT
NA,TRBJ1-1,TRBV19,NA,CASSMIQTGMNTEAFF,TGTGCCAGTAGTATGATCCAAACAGGGATGAACACTGAAGCTTTCTTT
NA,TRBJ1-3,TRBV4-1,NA,CASSPRQAGNTIYF,TGCGCCAGCAGCCCTAGACAGGCAGGAAACACCATATATTTT
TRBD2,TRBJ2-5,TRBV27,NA,CASSLGGGETQYF,TGTGCCAGCAGTCTCGGGGGGGGAGAGACCCAGTACTTC
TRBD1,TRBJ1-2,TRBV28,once,CASSSSDRAKGYTF,TGTGCCAGCAGTTCCTCGGACAGGGCGAAAGGCTACACCTTC
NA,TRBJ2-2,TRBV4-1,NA,CASSLRTPDSENVAGELFF,TGCGCCAGCAGCCTTCGAACCCCGGACAGCGAAAATGTTGCCGGGGAGCTGTTTTTT
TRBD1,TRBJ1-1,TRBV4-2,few,CASSQGYRDSEAFF,TGTGCCAGCAGCCAAGGTTACAGGGACAGTGAAGCTTTCTTT
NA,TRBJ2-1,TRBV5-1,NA,CASRPTGGMQFF,TGCGCCAGCAGACCAACAGGCGGTATGCAGTTCTTC
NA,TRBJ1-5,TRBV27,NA,CASSPLSGQPQHF,TGTGCCAGCAGTCCTCTGAGCGGTCAGCCCCAGCATTTT
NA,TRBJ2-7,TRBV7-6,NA,CASSLVYRSYEQYF,TGTGCCAGCAGCTTAGTATACAGATCCTACGAGCAGTACTTC
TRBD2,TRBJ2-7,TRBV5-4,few,CASSPTSGSGNEQYF,TGTGCCAGCAGCCCGACTAGCGGGAGCGGCAACGAGCAGTACTTC
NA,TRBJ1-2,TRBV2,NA,CASSVGITNYGYTF,TGTGCCAGCAGTGTGGGCATCACTAACTATGGCTACACCTTC